Presented here are 27 T cell receptor beta chains from one specimen sequenced in a study of Ad26.COV2.S vaccination and SARS-CoV-2 variants. Treatment reported: about 20 received Ad26.COV2.S at low or high dose, single or two shots; about 5 received placebo; per-sample allocation not given. Vaccine and placebo recipients were sampled on day 63 after the first injection. Some clones are missing from TCRdb's copy, which holds only in-frame ones; the method was immunoSEQ multiplex PCR. The sample contains approximately 420,000 clones, roughly nine tenths of which appear only once. This specimen was peripheral blood, taken in a trial of Ad26.COV2.S vaccine versus placebo. Receptor source: a person aged 18-60 years who received the Ad26.COV2.S COVID-19 vaccine or a placebo.

The chain employs TRBV6-5 and TRBJ2-2; 9 positions match TRBD1. The germline V gene has CDR1 MNHEY and CDR2 SVGAGI. This CDR3 is built from 14 residues. V lost 10 bases and J lost 2; bases outside the gene matches: 5. CDR3 DNA sequence: TGTGCCACCAGGGACAGGGAAAACACCGGGGAGCTGTTTTTT. This gives the protein CATRDRENTGELFF.

The rearrangement joins TRBV27 to TRBJ1-3, with D unresolved. Trimming left V 2 bases short and J 3 bases short, with 5 bases between. This CDR3 is built from 13 residues. Germline V gene lookup returns CDR1 MNHEY and CDR2 SMNVEV (reference sequence). The CDR3 sequence: CASSLNGGNTIYF. For the CDR3, the DNA is TGTGCCAGCAGTTTAAATGGTGGAAACACCATATATTTT.

J is TRBJ2-3 and V is TRBV24-1; perhaps TRBD2 as D (5 bases). The germline CDR1 and CDR2 sequences are KGHDR and SFDVKD. V was pared by 4 bases and J by 0 bases, with 10 bases between. CDR3 length: 15 residues. The CDR3 region is CATSDNGDSTDTQYF. The CDR3 bases are TGTGCCACCAGTGACAACGGGGATAGCACAGATACGCAGTATTTT.

The chain carries TRBV6-5 and TRBJ1-4; D call uncertain. Between the trimmed V and J ends, which lost 7 bases and 7 bases, there was a span of 13 bases. CDR3 length equals 13 residues. Germline V gene lookup returns CDR1 MNHEY and CDR2 SVGAGI. The CDR3 protein is CASIKDAGEKLFF. Here the CDR3 DNA reads TGTGCCAGCATTAAGGACGCTGGTGAAAAACTGTTTTTT.

The chain has TRBV6-5 and TRBJ2-5; D perhaps matches TRBD2 (7 bases). Germline V lookup: CDR1 MNHEY, CDR2 SVGAGI. This CDR3 has 15 amino acids. The V end lost 5 bases, the J end lost 5 bases, and 18 bases lay between the germline ends. The CDR3 nucleotides read TGTGCCAGCAGTCCCCGGTCGGGGGGCCTGGAGACCCAGTACTTC. It encodes CASSPRSGGLETQYF.

This chain links TRBV7-2 with TRBJ1-2; no clear D. Trimming cost V 3 bases and J 2 bases, with 10 bases left between them. This CDR3 spans 14 amino acids. Germline lookup yields CDR1 SGHTA and CDR2 FQGNSA. CDR3 loop: CASSLQLVNYGYTF. The CDR3 DNA follows: TGTGCCAGCAGCTTGCAGCTAGTCAACTATGGCTACACCTTC.

This clone has a handful of counts. The chain joins TRBV7-2 to TRBJ1-4, with D possibly matching TRBD1 (6 bases). The CDR3 covers 15 residues. The V and J ends lost 5 bases and 6 bases respectively, with 16 bases between them. Looked up from germline, CDR1 is SGHTA and CDR2 is FQGNSA. CDR3 sequence reads: CASSRDRRPDEKLFF. CDR3 coding DNA: TGTGCCAGCAGCAGAGACAGGCGGCCTGATGAAAAACTGTTTTTT.

This chain connects TRBV5-1 to TRBJ2-7; possible D gene TRBD1, 6 bases. Germline loops: CDR1 SGHRS, CDR2 YFSETQ. The length of the CDR3 is 14 residues. The V and J ends lost 1 base and 2 bases respectively, with 10 bases between them. The chain's CDR3 is CASSLRTETYEQYF. CDR3 DNA sequence: TGCGCCAGCAGCTTGAGGACAGAGACCTACGAGCAGTACTTC. Drawing the rest from reference TRBV5-1 and TRBJ2-7, the complete variable domain is KAGVTQTPRYLIKTRGQQVTLSCSPISGHRSVSWYQQTPGQGLQFLFEYFSETQRNKGNFPGRFSGRQFSNSRSEMNVSTLELGDSALYLCASSLRTETYEQYFGPGTRLTVT.

J is TRBJ2-7 and V is TRBV10-3; unclear D gene. Germline V gene data show CDR1 as ENHRY and CDR2 as SYGVKD. The CDR3 length is 12 residues. Trimming removed 4 bases from V and 0 bases from J, with 4 bases in between. CDR3 loop: CAISVTSYEQYF. CDR3 coding DNA: TGTGCCATCAGTGTAACCTCCTACGAGCAGTACTTC.

This clone was counted once. This chain joins TRBV27 and TRBJ1-5; D is uncertain. From germline, CDR1 is MNHEY and CDR2 SMNVEV (reference sequence). The CDR3 contains 13 residues. V gave up 3 bases and J gave up 3 bases, with 6 bases separating them. The CDR3 DNA reads as TGTGCCAGCAGTTTTGGCAACAATCAGCCCCAGCATTTT. It codes for CASSFGNNQPQHF.

The chain is built from TRBV7-9 and TRBJ2-3; 7 nucleotides align to TRBD1. Germline V CDR1 and CDR2: SEHNR, FQNEAQ (reference sequence). V was clipped by 5 bases and J by 3 bases; unmatched bases: 14. The CDR3 extends over 17 amino acids. The CDR3 coding sequence is TGTGCCAGCAGCCCAACGACAGACAGGGCTTGGACAGATACGCAGTATTTT. It translates to CASSPTTDRAWTDTQYF.

This chain connects TRBV3-1 (or the pseudogene TRBV3-2) to TRBJ2-3; D is tentatively TRBD1 or TRBD2 (5 bases each). The CDR3 loop spans 14 amino acids. V dropped 4 bases and J dropped 5 bases, with 13 bases sitting between them. The germline V gene encodes CDR1 LGHDT and CDR2 YNNKEL (reference sequence). CDR3 in amino acids: CASSLSGTGDTQYF. The CDR3 DNA sequence: TGTGCCAGCAGCCTAAGTGGGACGGGAGATACGCAGTATTTT.

V and J are TRBV29-1 and TRBJ1-5; 7 bases are shared with TRBD1. Germline CDR1 reads SQVTM; CDR2 reads ANQGSEA. The CDR3 covers 13 residues. V lost 4 bases, J lost 7 bases, and 7 bases stayed unmatched. In DNA form, the CDR3 reads TGCAGCGTTGGCACAGACAGGGCCCAGCCCCAGCATTTT. It specifies CSVGTDRAQPQHF.

The chain employs TRBV6-5 and TRBJ1-3; D is undetermined. The CDR3 totals 12 residues. Trimming shortened V by 8 bases and J by 8 bases, and 13 bases separated the two germline ends. CDR1 and CDR2 from the germline V gene are MNHEY and SVGAGI. CDR3: CASGMRWDTIYF. CDR3 DNA: TGTGCCAGCGGGATGAGGTGGGACACCATATATTTT.

V usage is TRBV13 and J usage is TRBJ1-3, with D uncertain. Trimming shortened V by 0 bases and J by 8 bases, and 20 bases separated the two germline ends. Germline V lookup: CDR1 PRHDT, CDR2 FYEKMQ (reference sequence). CDR3 length: 17 residues. CDR3 sequence reads: CASSLGGIRAAQDTIYF. In DNA form, the CDR3 reads TGTGCCAGCAGCTTAGGGGGGATTCGGGCTGCCCAGGACACCATATATTTT.

The chain recombines TRBV6-2 or TRBV6-3 with TRBJ2-3; D is perhaps TRBD2 (6 bases). The ends were cut back, 7 bases at V and 6 bases at J, with 20 bases in the middle. Germline V gene lookup returns CDR1 MNHEY and CDR2 SVGEGT. CDR3 length: 15 residues. The CDR3 here is CASTPGGARVDTQYF. The CDR3 DNA follows: TGTGCCAGCACCCCTGGAGGGGCGAGAGTCGATACGCAGTATTTT.

The chain employs TRBV27 and TRBJ1-1; the match to TRBD1 covers 7 bases. Germline-derived CDR1 and CDR2 are MNHEY and SMNVEV (reference sequence). The CDR3 runs to 13 residues. V lost 7 bases, J lost 0 bases, and 2 bases stayed unmatched. CDR3 residues: CASMTGLNTEAFF. The CDR3 DNA follows: TGTGCCAGCATGACAGGGTTGAACACTGAAGCTTTCTTT.

This rearrangement joins TRBV7-2 to TRBJ2-3; D uncertain. The CDR3 spans 15 residues. Germline V gene data show CDR1 as SGHTA and CDR2 as FQGNSA. V lost 6 bases and J 0 bases, leaving 13 bases between the germline ends. The CDR3 region is CASSQTFASTDTQYF. CDR3 nucleotide sequence: TGTGCCAGCAGTCAGACGTTCGCTAGCACAGATACGCAGTATTTT.

The chain recombines TRBV30 with TRBJ1-5; possible D gene TRBD1, 6 bases. Trimming stripped 2 bases from V and 2 bases from J, with 16 bases between. The germline V gene encodes CDR1 GTSNPN and CDR2 SVGIG (reference sequence). The CDR3 totals 16 residues. CDR3 sequence: CAWSLRGAPGNQPQHF. Written as DNA, the CDR3 is TGTGCCTGGAGTCTAAGGGGGGCTCCGGGCAATCAGCCCCAGCATTTT.

CDR3: CASSKLHRGGGEQFF. The CDR3 DNA reads TGTGCCAGCAGCAAATTGCACAGGGGGGGAGGTGAGCAGTTCTTC. The chain has TRBV21-1 and TRBJ2-1; no check of the table's D call, TRBD1, against the DNA was made. TRBV21-1 is listed as a pseudogene. This CDR3 has 15 amino acids.

This chain joins TRBV6-1 and TRBJ2-2; D is perhaps TRBD1 (6 bases). Germline V gene data show CDR1 as MNHNS and CDR2 as SASEGT. The CDR3 spans 16 residues. V was clipped by 1 base and J by 3 bases, with 12 bases between them. For the CDR3, the DNA is TGTGCCAGCAGTGAAGTTTTACAGGGAGACACCGGGGAGCTGTTTTTT. It encodes CASSEVLQGDTGELFF.

This clone was detected once. The same CDR3 also results from other DNA sequences found in this sample. This chain joins TRBV7-9 and TRBJ1-4, with D possibly TRBD1 on 5 matching bases. The CDR3 runs 12 residues. V was shortened by 5 bases and J by 12 bases, with 13 bases between the two germline ends. Germline values: CDR1 SEHNR, CDR2 FQNEAQ (reference sequence). This CDR3 reads CASSQGLGELFF. CDR3 nucleotides: TGTGCCAGCAGCCAAGGGTTGGGGGAACTGTTTTTT.

The J gene is TRBJ2-7, the V gene TRBV5-4; D call uncertain. The CDR3 runs 14 residues. Germline assignment: CDR1 SGHNT and CDR2 YYREEE (reference sequence). The V end was cut by 0 bases, the J end by 4 bases, with 11 bases between. CDR3 residues: CASSLDGILYEQYF. The CDR3 nucleotides read TGTGCCAGCAGCTTGGACGGCATTCTGTACGAGCAGTACTTC. Drawing the rest from reference TRBV5-4 and TRBJ2-7, the complete variable domain is ETGVTQSPTHLIKTRGQQVTLRCSSQSGHNTVSWYQQALGQGPQFIFQYYREEENGRGNFPPRFSGLQFPNYSSELNVNALELDDSALYLCASSLDGILYEQYFGPGTRLTVT.

The chain employs TRBV5-5 and TRBJ2-7; perhaps TRBD1 as D (6 bases). The CDR3 is 13 residues long. Germline-derived CDR1 and CDR2 are SGHKS and YYEKEE (reference sequence). V lost 5 bases and J 7 bases, leaving 16 bases between the germline ends. The CDR3 coding sequence is TGTGCCAGCAGGCTGGCCCCACAGGGAGAGCAGTACTTC. Protein sequence: CASRLAPQGEQYF.

The rearrangement joins TRBV9 to TRBJ2-1, with 10 bases lining up with TRBD2. Germline loops: CDR1 SGDLS, CDR2 YYNGEE. Trimming at V came to 0 bases and at J to 0 bases, leaving 3 bases not matched to a gene. CDR3 length equals 17 residues. The CDR3 protein is CASSVALAGDSYNEQFF. The CDR3 DNA is TGTGCCAGCAGCGTAGCTCTAGCGGGGGACTCCTACAATGAGCAGTTCTTC.

The V call is TRBV6-5, the J call TRBJ1-6; TRBD1 might be the D (6 bases). Trimming pared 5 bases from V and 10 bases from J, leaving 12 bases between. CDR3 length: 13 amino acids. The germline CDR1 and CDR2 sequences are MNHEY and SVGAGI. The CDR3 bases are TGTGCCAGCAGTAACAGGGTTGGATCACCCCTCCACTTT. Protein: CASSNRVGSPLHF.

V usage is TRBV3-1 (or the pseudogene TRBV3-2) and J usage is TRBJ1-2; maybe TRBD1 (6 bases). The germline V gene has CDR1 LGHDT and CDR2 YNNKEL (reference sequence). V lost 6 bases and J lost 4, with 12 bases in between. The CDR3 is made up of 13 amino acids. The CDR3 protein is CASRDSGSYGYTF. CDR3 in DNA: TGTGCCAGCAGGGACAGTGGGTCCTATGGCTACACCTTC.